This passage covers 10 T cell receptor beta chains from one sample sequenced in a study of regulatory T cells in long-lasting Graves disease (dated by TCRdb to the early 2020s). Library prep was done by multiplex PCR. Data came from an Illumina HiSeq 4000. To build TCR beta libraries, CDR3 regions were amplified by Arm-PCR using iRepertoire HTBI primers. The public reads were run again by TCRdb, first through fastp at Q25 and then through MiXCR, and only productive beta chains were kept. CDR3 protein sequences are deduplicated, and each keeps its most common genes and DNA. This sample gives hundreds of thousands of distinct CDR3 sequences in total; less than 15% of them show up just once. Jointly, the top ten make up roughly a tenth of the sample. The label giving this sample's time point can be read as: newly diagnosed GD, antithyroid drugs for less than 3 months. RNA was extracted from PBMCs in TRIzol for both TCR sequencing and RNA sequencing.

The same data also went into a second study, on T cells in Graves' hyperthyroidism and ophthalmopathy.

Here the sequenced sample was peripheral blood mononuclear cells (PBMCs), taken at new diagnosis, from a patient treated with antithyroid drugs. These receptors were taken from a man aged 25 to 45 with Graves disease. Donor details come from another sample of the same person, matched by shared clones.

This clonotype was observed many times. The V and J genes are TRBV12-3 or TRBV12-4 and TRBJ2-1; TRBD1 matches at 7 bases. Trimming at V came to 5 bases and at J to 2 bases, leaving 6 bases not matched to a gene. CDR3 length: 15 residues. Written as DNA, the CDR3 is TGTGCCAGCAGTACTACCGGGACAGCCTACAATGAGCAGTTCTTC. Protein product: CASSTTGTAYNEQFF.

The V call is TRBV6-2 or TRBV6-3, the J call TRBJ2-7, with 8 positions matching TRBD1. V gave up 6 bases and J gave up 2 bases; unmatched junction bases: 12. From germline, CDR1 is MNHEY and CDR2 SVGEGT. This CDR3 spans 16 amino acids. CDR3 sequence reads: CASSHPTGTGPYEQYF. The CDR3 DNA sequence: TGTGCCAGCAGCCACCCGACCGGGACAGGACCCTACGAGCAGTACTTC.

This clonotype was detected a few times. The CDR3 protein is CASTPRGAYNEQFF. DNA of the CDR3: TGTGCCAGTACCCCTAGGGGGGCGTACAATGAGCAGTTCTTC. V usage is TRBV19 and J usage is TRBJ2-1; either TRBD1 or TRBD2 may supply D (6 bases each). CDR3 size: 14 residues. V lost 7 bases to trimming and J lost 4 bases, with 14 bases between them. Germline CDR1 is LNHDA and CDR2 is SQIVND (reference sequence).

V gene TRBV7-8 combines with J gene TRBJ2-7, with 16 bases that match TRBD2. CDR3 length: 17 amino acids. The ends lost 5 bases at V and 7 bases at J; junction bases unmatched: 11. Germline V gene sequence: CDR1 SGHVS, CDR2 FQNEAQ. CDR3 nucleotides: TGTGCCAGCAGCCTTAGACACGGGACTAGCGGGAGGGGGGAGCAGTACTTC. It is translated as CASSLRHGTSGRGEQYF.

This clonotype was counted many times. V gene TRBV3-1 combines with J gene TRBJ1-1, with TRBD1 as a possible D gene (5 bases). V was clipped by 4 bases and J by 1 base, with 10 bases between them. Per the germline V gene, CDR1 is LGHDT and CDR2 is YNNKEL (reference sequence). CDR3 length: 14 amino acids. CDR3 in DNA: TGTGCCAGCAGCCTAGGGGCCCGGAACACTGAAGCTTTCTTT. Amino acid sequence: CASSLGARNTEAFF.

In its sample, this clonotype was seen a few times. The V call is TRBV20-1, the J call TRBJ1-1, with a possible D match to TRBD1 (6 bases). Trimming left V 5 bases short and J 3 bases short, with 13 bases between. Germline-derived CDR1 and CDR2 are DFQATT and SNEGSKA (reference sequence). This CDR3 is 13 amino acids long. CDR3 sequence reads: CSAPGHPYTEAFF. The CDR3 coding sequence is TGCAGTGCTCCGGGACACCCGTACACTGAAGCTTTCTTT.

This sequence joins TRBV18 and TRBJ1-4, with 8 nucleotides matching TRBD1. The CDR3 loop spans 13 amino acids. Germline V gene sequence: CDR1 KGHSH, CDR2 LQKENI. With V trimmed by 5 bases and J by 10 bases, 6 bases remained unmatched. CDR3 amino acids: CASSTTGAGKLFF. For the CDR3, the DNA is TGTGCCAGCTCAACGACAGGGGCCGGAAAACTGTTTTTT.

This clonotype was seen repeatedly, ten times or more. This rearrangement joins TRBV20-1 to TRBJ2-2; 13 positions match TRBD2. The V gene end was trimmed by 5 bases and the J gene end by 6 bases; junction bases not matched to a gene: 6. Germline V lookup: CDR1 DFQATT, CDR2 SNEGSKA (reference sequence). The CDR3 is made up of 15 amino acids. CDR3 nucleotides: TGCAGTGCTGCCTCACTAGCGGGAGGGCCCGGGGAGCTGTTTTTT. Translating it yields CSAASLAGGPGELFF.

This clonotype appeared many times. The chain recombines TRBV15 with TRBJ1-1, with a tentative D call TRBD1 (5 bases). Germline CDR1 reads LNHNV; CDR2 reads YYDKDF (reference sequence). The CDR3 has 14 amino acids. The V end was cut by 1 base, the J end by 7 bases, with 13 bases between. CDR3 DNA sequence: TGTGCCACCAGCAGAGTCGGGGCTCAGATTGAAGCTTTCTTT. Its translation is CATSRVGAQIEAFF.

This clonotype came up a few times. The chain recombines TRBV24-1 with TRBJ1-5; 8 nucleotides line up with TRBD1. V shed 8 bases, J shed 1 base, and the junction held 6 bases outside the gene matches. The CDR3 covers 15 residues. The germline gives CDR1 KGHDR, CDR2 SFDVKD. CDR3 nucleotides: TGTGCCACCATGGATTACAGGGGGAGCAATCAGCCCCAGCATTTT. This encodes CATMDYRGSNQPQHF.